Listed below are T cell receptor beta chains from one sample, sequenced in a study of neoadjuvant anti-PD-1 for oral cavity cancer. Assay used: immunoSEQ multiplex PCR; TCRdb lists only in-frame clones, some missing. The repertoire includes 15,000 to 20,000 clones, approximately 70% of them detected once, and 2.5% to 3% sits in the top ten. Sequenced material: PBMCs, taken before nivolumab (anti-PD-1) treatment. These receptors all stem from a person aged 40 to 85 with oral cavity squamous cell carcinoma. The CDR3 runs from the conserved cysteine through the conserved F or W. Fields, in order: CDR3 DNA, CDR3 protein, V gene, J gene, D gene, CDR3 length, clone size. The D gene is left open where the match is weak. Some rows mark clone size as missing; the rest say once, few, many or name a class of expanded clone.

TGTGCCAGCAGTGACCCCCCTCACAGGGGGCGCCAAGAGACCCAGTACTTC,CASSDPPHRGRQETQYF,TRBV25-1,TRBJ2-5,TRBD1,17,NA
TGTGCCTGGGGAGGCCGGAGGGGCTCCTACAATGAGCAGTTCTTC,CAWGGRRGSYNEQFF,TRBV30,TRBJ2-1,NA,15,once
TGTGCCAGCAGCTACCTAGCGGACCTATCCTACAATGAGCAGTTCTTC,CASSYLADLSYNEQFF,TRBV7-3,TRBJ2-1,TRBD2,16,NA
TGTGCCAGCACCCCTGGTTGGTCCGCCGGGGAGGAGACCCAGTACTTC,CASTPGWSAGEETQYF,TRBV7-8,TRBJ2-5,NA,16,NA
TGTGCCAGCAGCCTGACTAGCGGGAGCTCAGATACGCAGTATTTT,CASSLTSGSSDTQYF,TRBV11-2,TRBJ2-3,TRBD2,15,NA
TGTGCCAGCAGCTTCTTCTCTGGTTCGGCTCCCACCCGGCCCGAGCAGTACTTC,CASSFFSGSAPTRPEQYF,TRBV5-6,TRBJ2-7,NA,18,NA
TGCGCCAGCAGCCCGAGTCTGTCGGCCGACGCCTACAATGAGCAGTTCTTC,CASSPSLSADAYNEQFF,TRBV5-1,TRBJ2-1,NA,17,NA
TGTGCCAGTAGTCAGCAGGCTTCTTATGGCTACACCTTC,CASSQQASYGYTF,TRBV19,TRBJ1-2,NA,13,NA
TGCAGCGCTCCCGTCAGGGGGGGAGAAGATACGCAGTATTTT,CSAPVRGGEDTQYF,TRBV29-1,TRBJ2-3,NA,14,once
TGTGCCAGCAGTTTGGGAGGGGGCGTTTACGAGCAGTACTTC,CASSLGGGVYEQYF,TRBV28,TRBJ2-7,NA,14,NA
TGCGCCAGCAGCGGACAGCAGAACACTGAAGCTTTCTTT,CASSGQQNTEAFF,TRBV5-1,TRBJ1-1,NA,13,NA
TGTGCCAGTAGTATCCCGCGGGGGGGTGAGCAGTTCTTC,CASSIPRGGEQFF,TRBV19,TRBJ2-1,TRBD2,13,NA
TGTGCCAGCCAAGGACAGAACTATGGCTACACCTTC,CASQGQNYGYTF,TRBV28,TRBJ1-2,NA,12,few
TGTGCCAGCAGTTACTCTTTCACCTCCGGTAATGAAAAACTGTTTTTT,CASSYSFTSGNEKLFF,TRBV6-5,TRBJ1-4,NA,16,NA
TGTGCCAGCAGCTTGCCTACGACAGGGTTGCCCGAGCAGTACTTC,CASSLPTTGLPEQYF,TRBV5-4,TRBJ2-7,TRBD1,15,NA
TGCGCCAGCAGCTTGGGCACAGGGGTACCCGGGGAGCTGTTTTTT,CASSLGTGVPGELFF,TRBV5-1,TRBJ2-2,TRBD1,15,few
TGTGCCAGCAGTGCCGCCTGGGGGACAGATACGCAGTATTTT,CASSAAWGTDTQYF,TRBV6-5,TRBJ2-3,NA,14,NA
TGTGCCAGCAGTGCTCAGGGGGCGCTCCTCTATGGCTACACCTTC,CASSAQGALLYGYTF,TRBV2,TRBJ1-2,TRBD1,15,NA